These 32 T cell receptor beta chains share one sample of origin, sequenced in a study of response to subunit inactivated influenza vaccine. TCRdb recomputed calls from the RT-PCR reads with MiXCR, one row per CDR3 protein. The data hold 490,000 or so distinct CDR3 sequences, with roughly 8.2% observed a single time. Source: PBMCs from blood, taken around 2 years after vaccination. Every receptor here comes from a man aged 50-75 years who received an inactivated influenza vaccine.

This clonotype appeared a few times. This rearrangement joins TRBV11-2 to TRBJ2-5; TRBD1 aligns across 7 bases. This CDR3 has 14 amino acids. Germline CDR1 reads SGHAT; CDR2 reads FQNNGV. Trimming cost V 5 bases and J 0 bases; bases outside gene matches: 3. This CDR3 is CASSAQGYQETQYF. The CDR3 bases are TGTGCCAGCAGCGCACAGGGGTACCAAGAGACCCAGTACTTC.

The rearrangement joins TRBV2 to TRBJ2-1; 7 bases match TRBD1. Germline CDR1 is SNHLY and CDR2 is FYNNEI. V lost 7 bases and J lost 8; bases outside the gene matches: 17. The CDR3 runs to 16 residues. The CDR3 bases are TGTGCCAGCATTTCTTTGACAGGGCCTACAGTGGATGAGCAGTTCTTC. Translation: CASISLTGPTVDEQFF.

V usage is TRBV27 and J usage is TRBJ2-3; a weak D match, TRBD1 (6 bases). The CDR3 runs to 16 residues. V lost 5 bases and J lost 4, with 19 bases in between. The germline V gene encodes CDR1 MNHEY and CDR2 SMNVEV (reference sequence). CDR3 protein: CASSTRSGASPDTQYF. The CDR3, as DNA: TGTGCCAGCAGTACTAGATCAGGGGCCAGCCCAGATACGCAGTATTTT.

The table lists this clonotype with a few counts. The V and J genes are TRBV7-2 and TRBJ2-1, with D possibly matching TRBD1 (6 bases). The CDR3 consists of 14 residues. The germline gives CDR1 SGHTA, CDR2 FQGNSA. V shed 3 bases and J shed 6 bases, with 12 bases lying between them. The DNA of the CDR3 is TGTGCCAGCAGCTTGTGGGGGCGTGTCAATGAGCAGTTCTTC. Translation gives CASSLWGRVNEQFF.

This clonotype was counted only a few times. The V call is TRBV20-1, the J call TRBJ2-3, with D possibly being TRBD1 (5 bases). This CDR3 has 15 amino acids. Germline CDR1 reads DFQATT; CDR2 reads SNEGSKA (reference sequence). Trimming removed 0 bases from V and 2 bases from J, with 12 bases in between. CDR3 region: CSARDLRQTTDTQYF. In DNA, the CDR3 is TGCAGTGCTAGAGATCTTCGACAGACCACAGATACGCAGTATTTT.

This clonotype appeared many times. The rearrangement uses TRBV7-2 and TRBJ2-5; no clear D gene. V was pared by 5 bases and J by 5 bases, with 6 bases between. The germline CDR1 and CDR2 sequences are SGHTA and FQGNSA. The CDR3 loop spans 11 amino acids. CDR3 DNA: TGTGCCAGCAGCCTCTTTGAGACCCAGTACTTC. It is translated as CASSLFETQYF.

The chain employs TRBV6-2 or TRBV6-3 and TRBJ1-2, with unresolved D. With 0 bases removed from V and 0 bases from J, the gap between germline ends came to 11 bases. The CDR3 runs 16 residues. Germline CDR1 is MNHEY and CDR2 is SVGEGT. The CDR3 DNA sequence: TGTGCCAGCAGTTACTCGAAAGGGCAGACTAACTATGGCTACACCTTC. Protein: CASSYSKGQTNYGYTF.

The chain carries TRBV2 and TRBJ2-5; a weak D match, TRBD1 (5 bases). V shed 6 bases and J shed 0 bases, with 5 bases lying between them. This CDR3 is 12 amino acids long. Germline V gives CDR1 SNHLY, CDR2 FYNNEI. The CDR3 coding sequence is TGTGCCAGCAGGGACAACCAAGAGACCCAGTACTTC. This translates into CASRDNQETQYF. The full variable domain, its missing parts supplied by reference TRBV2 and TRBJ2-5, is EPEVTQTPSHQVTQMGQEVILRCVPISNHLYFYWYRQILGQKVEFLVSFYNNEISEKSEIFDDQFSVERPDGSNFTLKIRSTKLEDSAMYFCASRDNQETQYFGPGTRLLVL.

The rearrangement links TRBV15 to TRBJ2-1; TRBD1 might be the D (6 bases). CDR1 LNHNV and CDR2 YYDKDF come from the germline V gene (reference sequence). The CDR3 sequence is 15 residues long. The V and J ends lost 3 bases and 5 bases respectively, with 14 bases between them. The CDR3 DNA follows: TGTGCCACCAGCAGTTTCAGGGGACGAAACAATGAGCAGTTCTTC. It yields the protein CATSSFRGRNNEQFF. Filled out from reference TRBV15 and TRBJ2-1, the complete variable domain reads DAMVIQNPRYQVTQFGKPVTLSCSQTLNHNVMYWYQQKSSQAPKLLFHYYDKDFNNEADTPDNFQSRRPNTSFCFLDIRSPGLGDTAMYLCATSSFRGRNNEQFFGPGTRLTVL.

This chain links TRBV29-1 with TRBJ2-3, with D perhaps matching TRBD1 or TRBD2 (6 bases each). Germline CDR1 is SQVTM and CDR2 is ANQGSEA. V was pared by 5 bases and J by 1 base, with 10 bases between. There are 13 residues in the CDR3. The CDR3, as DNA: TGCAGCGTTACAAGGGGGGGCACAGATACGCAGTATTTT. Protein: CSVTRGGTDTQYF.

J is TRBJ1-6 and V is TRBV6-5; TRBD1 matches at 10 bases. Germline V lookup: CDR1 MNHEY, CDR2 SVGAGI. With 0 bases clipped from V and 7 bases from J, the junction kept 3 bases outside the gene matches. CDR3 length equals 16 residues. CDR3 residues: CASSYSAGQGNSPLHF. As DNA, the CDR3 is TGTGCCAGCAGTTACTCGGCGGGACAGGGGAATTCACCCCTCCACTTT.

This sequence joins TRBV6-5 and TRBJ2-2; the match to TRBD2 covers 11 bases. The J segment lost 4 bases and the V segment lost 2 bases, leaving 9 bases of the junction unmatched. Per the germline V gene, CDR1 is MNHEY and CDR2 is SVGAGI. The CDR3 contains 18 residues. In DNA, the CDR3 is TGTGCCAGCAGTTACCGGATAACTAGCGGGGGCCCCACCGGGGAGCTGTTTTTT. Translated: CASSYRITSGGPTGELFF.

The chain uses TRBV5-1 and TRBJ2-1; 11 bases match TRBD1. Germline CDR1 reads SGHRS; CDR2 reads YFSETQ. The CDR3 covers 15 residues. The trim removed 3 bases at V and 9 bases at J, leaving 8 bases unmatched. CDR3 sequence (DNA): TGCGCCAGCAGCTCCACCGGGACAGGGGGAGGTGAGCAGTTCTTC. It specifies CASSSTGTGGGEQFF.

The V gene is TRBV5-1, the J gene TRBJ1-1; D gene uncertain. V lost 3 bases to trimming and J lost 6 bases, with 21 bases between them. Germline assignment: CDR1 SGHRS and CDR2 YFSETQ. The CDR3 consists of 16 residues. The CDR3 DNA reads as TGCGCCAGCAGCTCTGGGTCCGGCCGGGAAAACGCTGAAGCTTTCTTT. It encodes CASSSGSGRENAEAFF.

Ten or more counts support this clonotype. The V and J genes are TRBV6-1 and TRBJ2-5; 8 bases agree with TRBD2. This CDR3 region has 16 residues. Trimming removed 4 bases from V and 5 bases from J; junction bases left unmatched: 12. CDR1 is MNHNS and CDR2 is SASEGT in the germline V gene. The CDR3 nucleotides are TGTGCCAGCAGTGGGGCGGTTAGCGGGACGGGGGAGACCCAGTACTTC. Protein sequence: CASSGAVSGTGETQYF.

V and J are TRBV7-2 and TRBJ1-6; a weak D match, TRBD1 (6 bases). Germline V gene lookup returns CDR1 SGHTA and CDR2 FQGNSA. The CDR3 covers 15 residues. The germline V and J ends were trimmed by 2 bases and 6 bases, with 11 bases remaining between them. CDR3 DNA: TGTGCCAGCAGCTTAATGGGAGGGGGTAATTCACCCCTCCACTTT. The encoded protein is CASSLMGGGNSPLHF.

V usage is TRBV12-3 or TRBV12-4 and J usage is TRBJ2-1; TRBD1 agrees at 8 bases. Trimming removed 5 bases from V and 8 bases from J; junction bases left unmatched: 5. The CDR3 sequence is 13 residues long. The CDR3 region is CASSGAGGDEQFF. CDR3 sequence (DNA): TGTGCCAGCAGTGGGGCAGGGGGCGATGAGCAGTTCTTC.

J is TRBJ2-1 and V is TRBV3-1, with D perhaps being TRBD1 or TRBD2 (5 bases each). This CDR3 is 16 amino acids long. Germline CDR1 and CDR2: LGHDT and YNNKEL (reference sequence). V shed 1 base and J shed 10 bases, with 20 bases lying between them. This CDR3 reads CASSQGSVPGRNEQFF. CDR3 nucleotides: TGTGCCAGCAGCCAAGGGTCGGTACCGGGACGCAACGAGCAGTTCTTC.

This clonotype was counted only a few times. The chain is built from TRBV12-3 or TRBV12-4 and TRBJ2-3; D perhaps matches TRBD2 (6 bases). This CDR3 contains 14 residues. Deletions cut 4 bases from V and 6 bases from J, with 14 bases between. This CDR3 reads CASSSRDLYDTQYF. Here the CDR3 DNA reads TGTGCCAGCAGTTCCCGGGACTTATACGATACGCAGTATTTT.

This clonotype has just a few counts. DNA for the CDR3: TGTGCCAGCAGCAACCGGGCCCTTCTTCGTGAGCAGTTCTTC. Protein: CASSNRALLREQFF. The chain couples TRBV7-8 to TRBJ2-1; D is unresolved. Looked up from germline, CDR1 is SGHVS and CDR2 is FQNEAQ. CDR3 size: 14 residues. The V and J ends lost 5 bases and 9 bases respectively, with 17 bases between them.

This clonotype was seen repeatedly, ten times or more. V gene TRBV4-1 combines with J gene TRBJ2-1; D is undetermined. V shed 3 bases and J shed 5 bases, with 8 bases lying between them. This CDR3 contains 13 residues. Germline values: CDR1 MGHRA, CDR2 YSYEKL. The CDR3 DNA reads TGCGCCAGCAGCCATGGACCCGACAATGAGCAGTTCTTC. Its protein product is CASSHGPDNEQFF.

This clonotype appeared a few times. The CDR3 here is CASSSTFDYGYTF. Here the CDR3 DNA reads TGTGCCAGCAGCTCGACGTTCGACTATGGCTACACCTTC. This chain connects TRBV7-8 to TRBJ1-2; D remains ambiguous. CDR3 length equals 13 residues. Germline V CDR1 and CDR2: SGHVS, FQNEAQ. Trimming removed 4 bases from V and 3 bases from J, with 9 bases in between.

The rearrangement uses TRBV6-1 and TRBJ2-5, with D possibly being TRBD2 (5 bases). Trimming cost V 5 bases and J 7 bases, with 17 bases left between them. Per germline, CDR1 MNHNS and CDR2 SASEGT. The CDR3 is 14 residues long. The CDR3 DNA reads as TGTGCCAGCAGTACGGACTCCTCAGTAGGGACCCAGTACTTC. It yields the protein CASSTDSSVGTQYF.

The chain couples TRBV29-1 to TRBJ2-7; D unresolved. The CDR3 spans 11 residues. In germline, CDR1 is SQVTM, CDR2 ANQGSEA. V was trimmed by 6 bases and J by 1 base, leaving 7 bases between them. CDR3 sequence (DNA): TGCAGCGTCAAGATTTCCTACGAGCAGTACTTC. This sequence encodes CSVKISYEQYF.

The V and J genes are TRBV5-8 and TRBJ1-1; D is perhaps TRBD1 (6 bases). The V and J ends lost 5 bases and 5 bases respectively, with 22 bases between them. CDR3 length equals 16 residues. Germline assignment: CDR1 SGHTS and CDR2 YDEGEE. Written as DNA, the CDR3 is TGTGCCAGCAGACCTCCCCTCCAGGGGAGAGGGACTGAAGCTTTCTTT. Translation gives CASRPPLQGRGTEAFF.

This clonotype was observed many times. The chain carries TRBV27 and TRBJ1-5; D is unclear. Germline values: CDR1 MNHEY, CDR2 SMNVEV (reference sequence). V lost 10 bases, J lost 3 bases, and 10 bases lay in between. There are 12 residues in the CDR3. The CDR3 loop reads CATGRINQPQHF. In DNA, the CDR3 is TGTGCCACCGGACGGATCAATCAGCCCCAGCATTTT.

This clonotype was observed a few times. The chain links TRBV11-2 to TRBJ2-1; 9 bases are a match to TRBD2. After removal of 2 bases from V and 8 bases from J, the junction contained 10 bases not matched to a gene. The germline V gene has CDR1 SGHAT and CDR2 FQNNGV. The CDR3 spans 16 residues. CDR3 sequence reads: CASSLIAAGGPHEQFF. CDR3 nucleotides: TGTGCCAGCAGCTTAATTGCTGCGGGAGGGCCCCATGAGCAGTTCTTC. Variable domain in full (rest from reference TRBV11-2 and TRBJ2-1): EAGVAQSPRYKIIEKRQSVAFWCNPISGHATLYWYQQILGQGPKLLIQFQNNGVVDDSQLPKDRFSAERLKGVDSTLKIQPAKLEDSAVYLCASSLIAAGGPHEQFFGPGTRLTVL.

This clonotype was observed at least ten times. The J gene is TRBJ2-4, the V gene TRBV6-5, with 7 nucleotides matching TRBD1. The CDR3 totals 16 residues. The J segment lost 0 bases and the V segment lost 4 bases, leaving 6 bases of the junction unmatched. CDR1 and CDR2 from the germline V gene are MNHEY and SVGAGI. As DNA, the CDR3 is TGTGCCAGCAGTTTCCAAGGGGGCATAGCCAAAAACATTCAGTACTTC. Translating it yields CASSFQGGIAKNIQYF.

J is TRBJ2-6 and V is TRBV12-3 or TRBV12-4; the D gene is possibly TRBD2 (5 bases). The V end lost 4 bases, the J end lost 2 bases, and 15 bases lay between the germline ends. The CDR3 is 17 residues long. The CDR3 here is CASSYGGPGTGANVLTF. The CDR3 DNA sequence: TGTGCCAGCAGTTATGGTGGTCCCGGGACTGGGGCCAACGTCCTGACTTTC.

This clonotype was observed a few times. The chain uses TRBV29-1 and TRBJ2-1; D may be TRBD1 (5 bases). CDR3 size: 16 residues. V dropped 5 bases and J dropped 5 bases, with 22 bases sitting between them. Germline values: CDR1 SQVTM, CDR2 ANQGSEA. CDR3 sequence reads: CSVTLGQGLGDNEQFF. The CDR3 coding sequence is TGCAGCGTTACTCTCGGGCAGGGCCTAGGGGACAATGAGCAGTTCTTC.

As concerns this clonotype: At one boundary the junction diverges from the germline segment, which might be a read error. The rearrangement links TRBV28 to TRBJ2-7; 8 bases match TRBD1. Looked up from germline, CDR1 is MDHEN and CDR2 is SYDVKM. CDR3 size: 17 residues. The CDR3 nucleotides read TGTGCCGGCAGTTTACCCCTCCGGGACAGGTCCACCTACGAGCAGTACTTC. It translates to CAGSLPLRDRSTYEQYF.

This clonotype was seen repeatedly, ten times or more. The V gene is TRBV12-3 or TRBV12-4, the J gene TRBJ2-1; a possible D gene is TRBD1 (5 bases). This CDR3 comprises 16 residues. Trimming shortened V by 3 bases and J by 2 bases, and 14 bases separated the two germline ends. In DNA form, the CDR3 reads TGTGCCAGCAGTTTGCGTGCAGGGATCACCTACAATGAGCAGTTCTTC. It encodes CASSLRAGITYNEQFF.